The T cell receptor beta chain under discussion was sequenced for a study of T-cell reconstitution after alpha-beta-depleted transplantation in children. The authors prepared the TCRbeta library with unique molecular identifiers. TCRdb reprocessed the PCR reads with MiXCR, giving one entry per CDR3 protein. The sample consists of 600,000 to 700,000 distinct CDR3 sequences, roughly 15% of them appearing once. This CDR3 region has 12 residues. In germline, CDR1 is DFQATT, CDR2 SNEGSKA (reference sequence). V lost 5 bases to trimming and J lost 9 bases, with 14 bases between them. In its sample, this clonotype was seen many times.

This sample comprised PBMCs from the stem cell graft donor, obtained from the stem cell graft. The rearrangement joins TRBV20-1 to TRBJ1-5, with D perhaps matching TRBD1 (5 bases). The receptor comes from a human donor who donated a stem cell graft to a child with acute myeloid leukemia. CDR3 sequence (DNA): TGCAGTGCTGCCGGGGGAAAAGGGCCCCAGCATTTT. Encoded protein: CSAAGGKGPQHF.